This record concerns one T cell receptor (beta chain) sequence. The PCR had 60 Vbeta and 13 Jbeta primers. Libraries were prepared by immunoSEQ multiplex PCR; TCRdb keeps only in-frame clonotypes and omits some of them. Of 110,000 to 150,000 clones listed, around 84% are singletons. The sample originates from a study of cytomegalovirus exposure and HLA in healthy donors. Trimming removed 4 bases from V and 0 bases from J, with 9 bases in between. Germline V lookup: CDR1 MNHNS, CDR2 SASEGT. The CDR3 has 15 amino acids. The sequenced sample consisted of PBMCs. This rearrangement joins TRBV6-1 to TRBJ2-2, with D maybe TRBD2 (5 bases). This sequence was found in a boy aged 2 to 10 in good health and CMV-seronegative. As DNA, the CDR3 is TGTGCCAGCAGTGGAGGACTGGCGAACACCGGGGAGCTGTTTTTT. It specifies CASSGGLANTGELFF.